Below, 29 T cell receptor beta chains from the same sample are listed, as sequenced in a study of blood T cell repertoires in COVID-19. Here immunoSEQ multiplex PCR was the method, and the copy in TCRdb shows in-frame clones only, minus some. The sample consists of tens of thousands of clones, about 82% of them appearing once. Specimen: peripheral blood. These receptor sequences come from a woman of 80 years or more in a cohort sampled during active or convalescent COVID-19.

This chain uses TRBV27 with TRBJ2-7; 7 bases line up with TRBD1. The V segment lost 5 bases and the J segment 0 bases; nucleotides outside the gene matches: 4. This CDR3 is 14 amino acids long. Germline V gene lookup returns CDR1 MNHEY and CDR2 SMNVEV (reference sequence). The CDR3 region has the DNA TGTGCCAGCAGTCGGGACAGACTCTCCTACGAGCAGTACTTC. It specifies CASSRDRLSYEQYF.

This clone was seen just once. J is TRBJ1-6 and V is TRBV30; no firm D call. The germline CDR1 and CDR2 sequences are GTSNPN and SVGIG (reference sequence). This CDR3 is built from 14 residues. With 5 bases removed from V and 5 bases from J, the gap between germline ends came to 13 bases. The CDR3 DNA is TGTGCCTGGTCCCCGGGTTTGAATAATTCACCCCTCCACTTT. Residues: CAWSPGLNNSPLHF.

The chain combines TRBV9 with TRBJ2-5; 9 bases line up with TRBD2. The CDR3 is 14 residues long. Germline trimming cut 2 bases from V and 5 bases from J; bases unmatched to any gene: 4. Germline-derived CDR1 and CDR2 are SGDLS and YYNGEE. CDR3 sequence reads: CASSVSSGSETQYF. As DNA, the CDR3 is TGTGCCAGCAGCGTCAGTAGCGGGAGTGAGACCCAGTACTTC.

The chain couples TRBV5-4 to TRBJ2-7, with a weak D call TRBD2 (5 bases). Trimming stripped 0 bases from V and 2 bases from J, with 9 bases between. Germline V gene lookup returns CDR1 SGHNT and CDR2 YYREEE (reference sequence). CDR3 length: 14 residues. The CDR3 loop reads CASSLAGVAYEQYV. CDR3 coding DNA: TGTGCCAGCAGCTTGGCCGGGGTAGCCTACGAGCAGTACGTC.

This clone came up once. The rearrangement uses TRBV20-1 and TRBJ2-3; D perhaps matches TRBD2 (6 bases). The germline V gene encodes CDR1 DFQATT and CDR2 SNEGSKA (reference sequence). This CDR3 is 11 amino acids long. Trimming shortened V by 6 bases and J by 5 bases, and 9 bases separated the two germline ends. Written as DNA, the CDR3 is TGCAGTGCCGGAGGGGTAGATACGCAGTATTTT. The encoded protein is CSAGGVDTQYF.

This clone is a singleton in its sample. The chain couples TRBV5-1 to TRBJ2-3; tentative D call: TRBD2 (5 bases). CDR3 length equals 15 residues. V gave up 3 bases and J gave up 3 bases, with 14 bases separating them. The germline V gene encodes CDR1 SGHRS and CDR2 YFSETQ. Here the CDR3 reads CASSSGIPKTDTQYF. The DNA of the CDR3 is TGCGCCAGCAGCTCCGGGATTCCAAAAACAGATACGCAGTATTTT.

The chain recombines TRBV19 with TRBJ1-4; 7 nucleotides match TRBD1. The CDR3 covers 15 residues. Germline lookup yields CDR1 LNHDA and CDR2 SQIVND (reference sequence). V shed 4 bases, J shed 1 base, and the junction held 3 bases outside the gene matches. For the CDR3, the DNA is TGTGCCAGTAGTACCCAGGGGGGAACTAATGAAAAACTGTTTTTT. Protein sequence: CASSTQGGTNEKLFF.

Notes on this clone: Other DNA sequences in the same sample also yield this CDR3. The chain links TRBV3-1 (or the pseudogene TRBV3-2) to TRBJ2-3; D is perhaps TRBD1 (6 bases). The V end lost 2 bases, the J end lost 3 bases, and 6 bases lay between the germline ends. The CDR3 loop spans 13 amino acids. Per germline, CDR1 LGHDT and CDR2 YNNKEL (reference sequence). The DNA for the CDR3 is TGTGCCAGCAGCCAAAGGGGGACAGATACGCAGTATTTT. This encodes CASSQRGTDTQYF.

The chain is built from TRBV18 and TRBJ2-3; D perhaps matches TRBD2 (6 bases). This CDR3 contains 16 residues. CDR1 is KGHSH, CDR2 LQKENI, per germline. Trimming removed 0 bases at V and 1 base at J, with 11 bases between. The CDR3 region is CASSPPAGLGTDTQYF. CDR3 coding DNA: TGTGCCAGCTCACCACCCGCGGGGCTCGGCACAGATACGCAGTATTTT.

This chain links TRBV18 with TRBJ1-5; D uncertain. Germline CDR1 KGHSH, CDR2 LQKENI. Trimming stripped 2 bases from V and 1 base from J, with 9 bases between. This CDR3 is 15 amino acids long. CDR3 sequence: CASSPGSSSNQPQHF. The CDR3 region has the DNA TGTGCCAGCTCACCAGGTTCGAGCAGCAATCAGCCCCAGCATTTT.

V and J are TRBV15 and TRBJ2-2; D not resolved. Germline V gene lookup returns CDR1 LNHNV and CDR2 YYDKDF (reference sequence). The CDR3 runs to 14 residues. Trimming shortened V by 0 bases and J by 2 bases, and 4 bases separated the two germline ends. CDR3 nucleotide sequence: TGTGCCACCAGCAGAGACTATAACACCGGGGAGCTGTTTTTT. It yields the protein CATSRDYNTGELFF.

This chain uses TRBV3-1 (or the pseudogene TRBV3-2) with TRBJ2-1, with 8 bases identical to TRBD1. J was trimmed by 3 bases and V by 7 bases; bases with no gene match: 2. Germline CDR1 LGHDT, CDR2 YNNKEL (reference sequence). The length of the CDR3 is 13 residues. The CDR3 protein is CASIGQGYNEQFF. The CDR3 DNA reads TGTGCCAGCATTGGACAGGGCTACAATGAGCAGTTCTTC.

The rearrangement joins TRBV29-1 to TRBJ1-1; D is perhaps TRBD1 (6 bases). The germline CDR1 and CDR2 sequences are SQVTM and ANQGSEA. V lost 1 base to trimming and J lost 1 base, with 7 bases between them. This CDR3 contains 13 residues. The CDR3 here is CSVEGDKNTEAFF. The CDR3 nucleotides are TGCAGCGTTGAAGGGGACAAGAACACTGAAGCTTTCTTT.

The chain uses TRBV24-1 and TRBJ2-2; TRBD2 aligns across 9 bases. J was trimmed by 0 bases and V by 3 bases; bases with no gene match: 7. Germline values: CDR1 KGHDR, CDR2 SFDVKD. This CDR3 is built from 18 residues. CDR3 sequence (DNA): TGTGCCACCAGTGATGGAGCTAGCGGGGTTACGAACACCGGGGAGCTGTTTTTT. It specifies CATSDGASGVTNTGELFF.

The rearrangement links TRBV28 to TRBJ1-3, with D possibly matching TRBD1 (5 bases). CDR3 length: 15 amino acids. CDR1 MDHEN and CDR2 SYDVKM come from the germline V gene. Trimming cost V 7 bases and J 2 bases, with 15 bases left between them. This CDR3 reads CASTSWGGPGNTIYF. CDR3 DNA: TGTGCCAGCACCTCCTGGGGGGGTCCTGGAAACACCATATATTTT.

This clone was seen once. This CDR3 is CASSLSSGYYNEQFF. The CDR3, as DNA: TGTGCCAGCAGCTTAAGTAGCGGGTATTACAATGAGCAGTTCTTC. The chain is built from TRBV7-2 and TRBJ2-1; the match to TRBD2 covers 7 bases. This CDR3 spans 15 amino acids. Germline-derived CDR1 and CDR2 are SGHTA and FQGNSA. The V and J ends lost 2 bases and 4 bases, in that order; junction bases with no gene match: 5.

CDR3 in amino acids: CASSGGDRGNYGYTF. CDR3 sequence (DNA): TGCGCCAGCAGCGGAGGGGACAGGGGGAACTATGGCTACACCTTC. The rearrangement joins TRBV5-1 to TRBJ1-2; the match to TRBD1 covers 11 bases. With V trimmed by 4 bases and J by 2 bases, 4 bases remained unmatched. Germline V gene sequence: CDR1 SGHRS, CDR2 YFSETQ. The CDR3 spans 15 residues.

The chain uses TRBV4-1 and TRBJ2-5, with D maybe TRBD1 (5 bases). Germline CDR1 reads MGHRA; CDR2 reads YSYEKL. This CDR3 comprises 14 residues. Trimming cost V 1 base and J 5 bases, with 11 bases left between them. The CDR3 DNA reads as TGCGCCAGCAGCCAAGCCCCAGGGTCGGAGACCCAGTACTTC. Its translation: CASSQAPGSETQYF.

The chain uses TRBV11-2 and TRBJ2-7; 14 nucleotides line up with TRBD2. V lost 5 bases and J lost 3; bases outside the gene matches: 9. The length of the CDR3 is 17 residues. CDR1 and CDR2 (germline): SGHAT, FQNNGV. Written as DNA, the CDR3 is TGTGCCAGCAGCCCGGGTTCGGGACTAGCGGGAGACTACGAGCAGTACGTC. Its translation: CASSPGSGLAGDYEQYV.

This chain uses TRBV3-1 (or the pseudogene TRBV3-2) with TRBJ2-3; 12 nucleotides line up with TRBD2. Germline V gene data show CDR1 as LGHDT and CDR2 as YNNKEL (reference sequence). Unmatched junction bases numbered 8, after V lost 6 bases and J lost 10 bases. CDR3 size: 14 residues. DNA of the CDR3: TGTGCCAGCAGTTCTAGCGGGGGGGTTGTGGCGCAGTATTTT. Its translation is CASSSSGGVVAQYF.

The genes are TRBV5-1 and TRBJ2-2, with TRBD1 matching over 7 bases. Losses at the gene ends were 3 bases for V and 3 bases for J; bases not matched to a gene: 5. CDR1 and CDR2 (germline): SGHRS, YFSETQ. The CDR3 sequence is 15 residues long. CDR3 sequence (DNA): TGCGCCAGCAGCTCGGGACAGACAGACACCGGGGAGCTGTTTTTT. The encoded protein is CASSSGQTDTGELFF.

The V and J genes are TRBV21-1 and TRBJ2-6; the DNA was not used to check the table's D call, TRBD2. TRBV21-1 is given as a pseudogene. The CDR3 totals 19 residues. The CDR3 DNA sequence: TGTGCCAGCAGCAAAGGTGCCCCGGGGAAAACCTCTGGGGCCAACGTCCTGACTTTC. Translation: CASSKGAPGKTSGANVLTF.

The CDR3 loop is CASSDTTGTDTQYF. The CDR3 nucleotides are TGTGCCAGCAGCGATACGACTGGCACAGATACGCAGTATTTT. The V gene is TRBV7-2, the J gene TRBJ2-3; no firm D call. V lost 5 bases, J lost 1 base, and 10 bases lay in between. CDR1 SGHTA and CDR2 FQGNSA come from the germline V gene. This CDR3 spans 14 amino acids. The whole variable domain, filled in from reference TRBV7-2 and TRBJ2-3, reads GAGVSQSPSNKVTEKGKDVELRCDPISGHTALYWYRQSLGQGLEFLIYFQGNSAPDKSGLPSDRFSAERTGGSVSTLTIQRTQQEDSAVYLCASSDTTGTDTQYFGPGTRLTVL.

The V gene is TRBV24-1, the J gene TRBJ1-4; 10 positions match TRBD1. The CDR3 is 15 amino acids. Germline loops: CDR1 KGHDR, CDR2 SFDVKD. V lost 3 bases to trimming and J lost 6 bases; unmatched junction nucleotides: 3. CDR3 loop: CATSDATGGYEKLFF. The CDR3 DNA reads TGTGCCACCAGTGATGCGACAGGGGGCTATGAAAAACTGTTTTTT.

This chain uses TRBV1 with TRBJ1-6. TRBV1 is given as a pseudogene. There are 18 residues in the CDR3. The CDR3 bases are TGCACCAGCAGCCAGAAGGCCCCGGGTGGCAGCACTAATTCACCCCTCCACTTT. This sequence encodes CTSSQKAPGGSTNSPLHF.

CDR3 amino acids: CASSHSSWGEKQFF. The CDR3 DNA follows: TGTGCCAGCAGCCACTCCTCGTGGGGCGAAAAACAGTTCTTC. The chain couples TRBV7-3 to TRBJ2-1, with a weak D call TRBD1 (5 bases). Germline CDR1 and CDR2: SGHTA and FQGTGA. CDR3 length: 14 amino acids. V was cut by 5 bases and J by 13 bases, with 21 bases left in between.

The table lists this clone with a count of one. The rearrangement uses TRBV29-1 and TRBJ1-1; unclear D gene. V lost 7 bases and J lost 4, with 10 bases in between. This CDR3 is built from 11 residues. Germline assignment: CDR1 SQVTM and CDR2 ANQGSEA. In nucleotides, the CDR3 is TGCAGCGGGGCATTAGGCACTGAAGCTTTCTTT. This codes for CSGALGTEAFF.

The rearrangement joins TRBV24-1 to TRBJ2-2, with 11 nucleotides matching TRBD2. The CDR3 runs to 16 residues. Trimming removed 2 bases from V and 10 bases from J; junction bases left unmatched: 8. Germline CDR1 is KGHDR and CDR2 is SFDVKD. This CDR3 is CATSDYGLAGNAELFF. CDR3 DNA sequence: TGTGCCACCAGTGATTATGGACTAGCGGGTAATGCGGAGCTGTTTTTT.

V and J are TRBV24-1 and TRBJ2-2, with 13 nucleotides matching TRBD2. The V and J ends lost 2 bases and 5 bases, in that order; junction bases with no gene match: 4. Per the germline V gene, CDR1 is KGHDR and CDR2 is SFDVKD. The CDR3 totals 17 residues. DNA of the CDR3: TGTGCCACCAGTGATTCAGGACTAGCGGGAGTTACCGGGGAGCTGTTTTTT. Its translation: CATSDSGLAGVTGELFF.